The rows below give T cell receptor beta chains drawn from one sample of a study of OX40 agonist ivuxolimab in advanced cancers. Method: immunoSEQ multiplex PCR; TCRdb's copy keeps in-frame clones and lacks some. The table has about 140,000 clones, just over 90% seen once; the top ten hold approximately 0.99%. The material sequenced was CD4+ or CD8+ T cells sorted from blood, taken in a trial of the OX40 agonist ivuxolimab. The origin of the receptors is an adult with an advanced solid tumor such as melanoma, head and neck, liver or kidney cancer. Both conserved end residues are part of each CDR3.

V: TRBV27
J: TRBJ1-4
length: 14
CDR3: CASSLAGDNEKLFF

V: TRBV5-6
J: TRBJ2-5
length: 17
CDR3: CASSLEFRAGRGETQYF

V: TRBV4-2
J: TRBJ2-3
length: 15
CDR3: CASSQRADPTDTQYF

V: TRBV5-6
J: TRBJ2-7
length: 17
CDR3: CASSFGSDRTSGSLAYF

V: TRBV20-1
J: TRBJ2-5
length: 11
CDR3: CSARVLETQYF

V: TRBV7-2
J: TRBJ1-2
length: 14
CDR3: CASSLGGTGAGYTF

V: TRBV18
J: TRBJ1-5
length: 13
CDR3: CASSPGRDEPQHF

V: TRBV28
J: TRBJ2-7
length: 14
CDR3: CARFGRDRPYEQYF

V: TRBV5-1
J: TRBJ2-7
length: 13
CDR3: CASSQGRNYEQYF

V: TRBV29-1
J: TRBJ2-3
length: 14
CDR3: CSVPDRGSTDTQYF

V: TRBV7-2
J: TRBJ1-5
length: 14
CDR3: CASSYRGLGQPQHF

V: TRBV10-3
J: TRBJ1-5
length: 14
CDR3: CAISLQGPNQPQHF

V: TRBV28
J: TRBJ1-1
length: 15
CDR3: CATRGTGGVNTEAFF

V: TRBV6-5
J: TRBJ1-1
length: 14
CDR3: CASSGLTGNTEAFF

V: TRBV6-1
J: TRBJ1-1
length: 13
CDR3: CASTLGADTEAFF

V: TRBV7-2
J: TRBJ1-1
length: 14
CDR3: CASSSWTGHTEAFF

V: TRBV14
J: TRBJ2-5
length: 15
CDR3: CASSVRLAGLETQYF

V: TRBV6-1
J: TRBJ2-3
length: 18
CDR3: CASSEVRTSSYSTDTQYF

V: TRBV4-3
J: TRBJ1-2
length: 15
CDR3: CASSQGDGAPYGYTF

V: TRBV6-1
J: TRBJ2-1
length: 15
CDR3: CASSETSSSYNEQFF

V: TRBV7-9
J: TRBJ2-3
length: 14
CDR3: CASSLGLAADTQYF

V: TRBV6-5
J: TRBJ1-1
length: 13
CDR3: CASSYRRDTEAFF

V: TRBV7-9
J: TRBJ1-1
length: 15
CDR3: CASSRSLGGGTEAFF